This TCR beta chain originates from a study of cytomegalovirus exposure and HLA in healthy donors (dated by TCRdb to 2016 to 2017). Some background on the complete study: According to an earlier analysis of 550 to 750 of the donors, 150 million to 200 million T cells yielded 117 million unique TCR beta sequences and around 300 Gb of sequence data. To predict cytomegalovirus infection status, the study brought together high-throughput TCR immunosequencing, statistical association of individual TCRs with disease status, and machine learning. The number of typed donors differed by locus: roughly 620-630 for A, B, C, DRB1 and DQB1; 522 for DQA1; around 610 for DPA1; and 400 to 480 for DPB1. The study aimed to test whether signatures of past pathogen exposure could be identified by cataloging public T cell receptors. Donor age, sex, ethnicity and CMV serostatus were collected together with the repertoire data. Genome-wide SNP genotypes for about three fifths of the roughly 670 donors were used in a later genetic analysis, which treated that subset as a discovery cohort. Along with the approximately 650-subject first cohort, a separate validation cohort of over 90 different subjects was used. Class I and class II HLA loci were covered by the typing at four-digit resolution. Of the roughly 400 genotyped donors, 75% to 85% were placed in the genetic ancestry cluster associated with self-reported Caucasian donors. To study patterns of TCR occurrence, a later analysis re-analyzed previously published TCR beta repertoires from around 700 donors and added high-resolution HLA genotyping. Across about 380 genotyped donors of the cohort, an average of approximately 240,000 unique TCR beta nucleotide sequences per donor were sequenced, and roughly 18% of those sequences were non-productive. The T cell repertoires of under 750 subjects were profiled by immunosequencing and related to cytomegalovirus serostatus. In an earlier analysis of around 540 of the donors, high-throughput TCR beta sequencing was used to judge whether each TCR beta V gene segment behaved as functional or pseudogenic. Rather than using new phenotypic data, the later analysis identified candidate immune exposures from TCR beta sequences and from how often those sequences occurred across donors. Roughly 5 DR-DQ haplotypes were handled as single units for association and clustering, since linkage in the cohort was strong. Approximately 300 gigabases of sequencing data and 75 million to 85 million unique TCR sequences made up an early release that covered around 640 HLA-typed donors. All discovery cohort repertoires had been generated using a single sequencing platform. General conclusions and limits of the study: A further reported finding was that TCR beta sequences accurately predicted the HLA-A and HLA-B alleles for most subjects in the first cohort. The only immune exposure information available for the cohort was CMV serostatus. At a false discovery rate of 0.05, a later analysis linked roughly 17,000 TCR beta sequences to specific HLA alleles. In a later analysis, several top co-occurrence clusters were reported to appear linked to parvovirus B19, influenza, CMV and Epstein-Barr virus. Correlated functional status among segregating V segments might be attributable to linkage disequilibrium, but an unknown experimental factor could not be ruled out. While some public TCRs were present in many individuals, most TCR sequences turned up only very rarely across donors. A cluster of highly shared sequence variants was judged likely to represent a technical artifact of the sequencing pipeline. Cytomegalovirus status was reported to be diagnosed by the classifier with high specificity and sensitivity in both the original and validation cohorts. Because some donors lacked HLA typing at each locus, the association tests relied only on the typed subset. The study listed 164 TCR beta chains as associated with cytomegalovirus. When HLA alleles, especially DR and DQ, strongly co-occurred, attributing TCR associations to individual alleles was difficult. In a later analysis, TCR association rates were found to vary across HLA loci, with the most associated TCRs seen for DRB1 alleles and the fewest for HLA-C alleles. Because counts were too low, seventeen rarely observed V segments, including chromosome 9 orphons, were left out of the earlier analysis of several hundred of the donors. In a later analysis, HLA-associated TCR beta chains were found to be more clonally expanded and to have lower generation probabilities than equally common non-associated chains. An association between a missense DCLRE1C variant and V-gene and J-gene trimming of TCR beta chains was found in a later genetic analysis and replicated in an independent cohort. Most CMV-associated TCR beta chains appeared to be HLA-restricted in a later analysis, and the HLA associations seemed to be driven largely by CMV exposure. In an earlier analysis of more than 450 of the donors, most TCR beta V segments were observed in productive rearrangements about 87% or about 30% of the time, broadly matching IMGT annotations. In vitro tests confirmed that a few of the cytomegalovirus-associated TCR beta chains recognize cytomegalovirus antigens. A later genetic analysis reported fewer N-insertions in productive TCRs among donors in an Asian-associated ancestry cluster than the roughly 720-donor mean. Sequencing depth was assumed to be roughly uniform across donors in the presence/absence analyses, though that assumption may not hold. Only TCR beta chains were sequenced in this cohort, and the absence of alpha or paired-chain data limited detectable features. Because the 87-base-pair reads could not distinguish some IMGT-functional V segments, including TRBV6-2 and TRBV6-3, those segments were excluded. The authors suggested that the approach could potentially be generalized to other disease states and immunological phenotypes.

The cohort was made up of roughly 670 healthy bone marrow donors. All cohort members were sampled while nominally healthy, although unrecorded immune exposures were likely present. The donor was CMV seronegative and was included in the group of hundreds of seronegative cohort members. A peripheral blood sample was provided by each donor, and peripheral blood mononuclear cells were used for TCR beta sequencing. The Qiagen DNeasy Blood Extraction Kit was used to extract genomic DNA from the blood cell samples. The method behind the library was the immunoSEQ multiplex PCR assay. For the multiplex PCR, a mixture combining 60 forward primers for TCR Vbeta segments and 13 reverse primers for TCR Jbeta segments was used. The CDR3 region of rearranged TCR beta genes was amplified from genomic DNA by a multiplex PCR assay. The Illumina HiSeq System was used to sequence the amplified TCR beta libraries as 87-base-pair reads. As for how the authors treated the data: A later analysis tallied 75 million to 95 million unique TCR beta chains across the approximately 670 repertoires, and 10 million to 11 million of those chains were shared by two or more donors. To remove PCR and sequencing errors, raw reads were error-corrected and collapsed into unique sequences using a nearest-neighbor algorithm that merged closely related sequences. CDR3 sequences were aligned to IMGT reference sequences to assign V, D and J gene segments. For a sequence to be retained, a match of at least six nucleotides to both a V gene segment and a J gene segment was required. A rearrangement counted as productive if the CDR3 had no stop codons and remained in frame with V and J, and every other rearrangement counted as non-productive. Following IMGT convention, CDR3 was defined as the stretch from the second conserved V-encoded cysteine up to the conserved J-encoded phenylalanine. In an earlier analysis of 550 to 650 of the donors, sequences lacking an unambiguous match to a single V gene segment were excluded. An earlier analysis of fewer than 650 of the donors classified V segments as functional when productive rearrangements were above 56.7% and as segregating when the standard deviation between donors was above 5%. A statistical classification framework was developed to diagnose cytomegalovirus status using the catalog of TCR beta chain sequences. V and J gene assignment, in a later analysis, came from comparing TCR nucleotide sequences with IMGT/GENE-DB human TR gene sequences. The TCRdist pipeline was used in a later analysis to assign CDR3 sequences and most-parsimonious VDJ recombination scenarios. In a later analysis, each TCR beta chain was defined by its CDR3 amino acid sequence together with its V-gene family, and reads lacking a unique V-gene family were excluded. To address suspected cross-contamination and a sequencing artifact, a later analysis removed 450 to 700 highly shared, low-generation-probability nucleotide sequences. In a later analysis, a clonal expansion index was calculated for each public chain from normalized within-repertoire ranks of inferred template counts. In a later analysis, generation probabilities were computed using a VDJ recombination model fitted to out-of-frame rearrangements, and the results were checked against IGoR. In a later analysis, TCR-TCR, TCR-HLA and TCR-CMV co-occurrence was scored with hypergeometric tests, and a repertoire-size bias correction was applied to TCR pairs. In a later analysis, false discovery rates were estimated by permuting HLA or CMV assignments 20 times. A later analysis grouped co-occurring TCRs with DBSCAN, adding TCRdist sequence similarity when clustering within HLA-allele-positive subsets. Repertoires with fewer than 30,000 or more than 120,000 public chains, plus five repertoires with anomalous nucleotide sharing, were excluded from co-occurrence clustering. What TCRdb holds here is the immuneACCESS table cut down to in-frame rearrangements. Part of the clones is not present; checked against another copy, under half of the missing clones reflect an unresolved V gene, and the others are unexplained. V and J calls and clone size are those listed in that table; D and trimming were worked out from the DNA. The sample table contains about 140,000 clones; only one count was recorded for about 70% of them. The top ten constitute approximately 3.4% of the sample.

After removal of 1 base from V and 6 bases from J, the junction retains 11 bases not matched to a gene. CDR1 and CDR2 are drawn from the germline V gene: SGHDT, YYEEEE. The CDR3 goes from the cysteine to the phenylalanine over 17 residues. Just CDR3 DNA is preserved here, 51 bases in frame from base 1. This clone was seen only once. There is no known antigen for this receptor. One base away there is no much larger clone; base qualities are not given. The rearrangement joined TRBV5-6 to TRBJ2-3; the junction holds 10 bases that match TRBD2. Sequenced material: PBMCs. This clonotype originated in a man aged 35-49 years in good health and CMV-seronegative. The DNA is TGTGCCAGCAGCTTGCCCACTTCGGGGACTAGCGCTGATACGCAGTATTTT. Its protein reads: CASSLPTSGTSADTQYF. With the portions outside the CDR3 filled from the reference TRBV5-6 and TRBJ2-3 genes, the complete variable region becomes DAGVTQSPTHLIKTRGQQVTLRCSPKSGHDTVSWYQQALGQGPQFIFQYYEEEERQRGNFPDRFSGHQFPNYSSELNVNALLLGDSALYLCASSLPTSGTSADTQYFGPGTRLTVL.